The source of this T cell receptor beta chain is a study of cytomegalovirus exposure and HLA in healthy donors. Use of 60 Vbeta and 13 Jbeta primers characterized the PCR. Data came from immunoSEQ multiplex PCR; TCRdb stores just in-frame clones and leaves some out. The data hold roughly 71,000 clones, with roughly 74% observed a single time. Of note for this clone: Its target is unknown.

General study findings and limits: Some V segments, including TRBV6-2 and TRBV6-3, were excluded as indistinguishable.

Germline CDR1 KGHSH, CDR2 LQKENI. Unmatched junction bases numbered 11, after V lost 6 bases and J lost 1 base. CDR3 size: 17 residues. The sequencing input was PBMCs. This TCR was sampled from a human donor in good health. This chain links TRBV18 with TRBJ2-5, with 10 positions matching TRBD2. As DNA, the CDR3 is TGTGCCAGCTCCCCCGGGACTAGCGCCTATTTCCAAGAGACCCAGTACTTC. Amino acid sequence: CASSPGTSAYFQETQYF.